The clone carrying this T cell receptor beta chain was observed a few times. As it was prepared, the TCRbeta library received unique molecular identifiers. TCRdb reprocessed the PCR reads with MiXCR, giving one entry per CDR3 protein. The sample contains 500,000 or so distinct CDR3 sequences, around a third of which appear only once. This sample stems from a study of T-cell reconstitution after alpha-beta-depleted transplantation in children. V shed 2 bases and J 4 bases; nucleotides not matched to a gene: 7. The CDR3 length is 16 residues. From germline, CDR1 is KGHSH and CDR2 LQKENI. The receptor's source is a human donor who donated a stem cell graft to a child with aplastic anemia. The material was PBMCs from the stem cell graft donor, obtained from the stem cell graft. The chain has TRBV18 and TRBJ2-2; 7 nucleotides line up with TRBD1. For the CDR3, the DNA is TGTGCCAGCTCACCAGAGACAGGGATTGGCACCGGGGAGCTGTTTTTT. Its protein is CASSPETGIGTGELFF.